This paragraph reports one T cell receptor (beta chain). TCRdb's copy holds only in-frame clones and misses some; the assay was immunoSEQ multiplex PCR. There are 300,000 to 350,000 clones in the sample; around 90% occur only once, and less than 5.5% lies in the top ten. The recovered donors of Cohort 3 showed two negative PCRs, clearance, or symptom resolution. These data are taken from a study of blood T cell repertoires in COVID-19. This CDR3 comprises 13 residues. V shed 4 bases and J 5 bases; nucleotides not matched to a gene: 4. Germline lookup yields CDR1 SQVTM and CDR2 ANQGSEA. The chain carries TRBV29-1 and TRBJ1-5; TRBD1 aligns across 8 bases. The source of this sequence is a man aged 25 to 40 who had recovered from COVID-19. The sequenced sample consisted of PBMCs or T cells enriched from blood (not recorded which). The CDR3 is CSVAQDRDQPQHF. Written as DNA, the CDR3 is TGCAGCGTTGCCCAGGACAGGGATCAGCCCCAGCATTTT.